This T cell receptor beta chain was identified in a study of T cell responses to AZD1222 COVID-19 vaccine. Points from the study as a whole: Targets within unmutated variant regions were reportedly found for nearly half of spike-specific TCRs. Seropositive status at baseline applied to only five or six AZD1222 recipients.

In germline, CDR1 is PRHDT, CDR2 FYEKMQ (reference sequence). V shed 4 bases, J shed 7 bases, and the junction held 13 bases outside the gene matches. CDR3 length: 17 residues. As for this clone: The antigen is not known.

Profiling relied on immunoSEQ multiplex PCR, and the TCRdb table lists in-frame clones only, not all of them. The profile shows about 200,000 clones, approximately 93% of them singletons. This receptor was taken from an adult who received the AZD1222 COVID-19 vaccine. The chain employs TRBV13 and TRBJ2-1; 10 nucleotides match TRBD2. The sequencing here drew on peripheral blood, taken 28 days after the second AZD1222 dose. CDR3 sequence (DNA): TGTGCCAGCAGCTCGGACTCCGGGACTAGCGTAGGAAATGAGCAGTTCTTC. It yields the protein CASSSDSGTSVGNEQFF.